This is a list of T cell receptor beta chains from one sample in a study of T cell changes during pregnancy in multiple sclerosis. Assay: immunoSEQ multiplex PCR; the TCRdb copy retains only in-frame clones and omits some. Among more than 65,000 clones, approximately 91% were seen once, and the ten largest hold approximately 3.3%. The specimen was peripheral blood, collected before pregnancy. The receptors were gathered from a female donor with multiple sclerosis, enrolled in a pregnancy study. CDR3s include the opening cysteine and the closing phenylalanine or tryptophan. A D gene is named only where the DNA matches it firmly. Clone size is shown for a subset of rows, as once, few, many or a class of expanded clone.

d_call clone_size j_call v_call cdr3_aa cdr3_nt
TRBD2 few TRBJ2-1 TRBV6-4 CASSEGPGGRYNEQFF TGTGCCAGCAGTGAAGGTCCGGGGGGGCGCTACAATGAGCAGTTCTTC
TRBD2 . TRBJ2-7 TRBV6-5 CASSYVAGHSYEQYF TGTGCCAGCAGTTACGTAGCGGGGCACTCCTACGAGCAGTACTTC
. . TRBJ2-7 TRBV12-5 CASGPVIYEQYF TGTGCTAGTGGTCCCGTTATCTACGAGCAGTACTTC
TRBD1 once TRBJ2-7 TRBV13 CASSLGTVTYEQYF TGTGCCAGCAGCTTGGGGACAGTAACCTACGAGCAGTACTTC
TRBD1 . TRBJ1-1 TRBV7-3 CASSPPGTGVSEAFF TGTGCCAGCAGCCCCCCCGGGACAGGGGTATCTGAAGCTTTCTTT
. once TRBJ2-1 TRBV20-1 CSARDQGGTFF TGCAGTGCTAGAGATCAGGGGGGAACGTTCTTC
. . TRBJ1-2 TRBV15 CATSRGGMEGHGYTF TGTGCCACCAGCAGAGGAGGTATGGAGGGCCATGGCTACACCTTC
. . TRBJ1-1 TRBV6-5 CASSNLQAMNTEAFF TGTGCCAGCAGTAATCTACAGGCTATGAACACTGAAGCTTTCTTT
. . TRBJ1-4 TRBV27 CASSGFGLGEKLFF TGTGCCAGCAGTGGGTTCGGGTTAGGAGAAAAACTGTTTTTT
TRBD2 . TRBJ2-7 TRBV11-1 CASSGPGLAASSYEQYF TGTGCCAGCAGCGGGCCGGGACTAGCGGCGAGCTCCTACGAGCAGTACTTC
. once TRBJ2-5 TRBV9 CASSPLGQTEETQYF TGTGCCAGCAGCCCCCTAGGACAGACCGAAGAGACCCAGTACTTC